This T cell receptor (beta chain) appears in the sequencing data of a study of blood T cell repertoires in COVID-19. In the study overall: There were acute and convalescent COVID-19 samples, and they came from the United States, Italy and Spain. The analysed material was cDNA or gDNA that came from T cells, B-cell-depleted T cells, or PBMCs.

How the authors handled the data: By means of reference gene primer amplification, nucleated cell counts were estimated. Profiling relied on immunoSEQ multiplex PCR, and the TCRdb table lists in-frame clones only, not all of them. That table supplies the V and J calls and clone size; D and trimming were determined from the DNA. The sample shows 250,000 to 300,000 clones, about 86% of them seen only once. J was trimmed by 9 bases and V by 1 base; bases with no gene match: 8. Germline V gene data show CDR1 as LGHDT and CDR2 as YNNKEL (reference sequence). This CDR3 comprises 15 residues. This receptor was obtained from a woman between 55 and 75 years old with active or convalescent COVID-19. What was sequenced was peripheral blood. The rearrangement links TRBV3-1 (or the pseudogene TRBV3-2) to TRBJ2-5, with TRBD2 matching 10 bases. CDR3 sequence reads: CASSQGTSGQGAQYF. DNA of the CDR3: TGTGCCAGCAGCCAAGGGACTAGCGGTCAGGGGGCCCAGTACTTC.